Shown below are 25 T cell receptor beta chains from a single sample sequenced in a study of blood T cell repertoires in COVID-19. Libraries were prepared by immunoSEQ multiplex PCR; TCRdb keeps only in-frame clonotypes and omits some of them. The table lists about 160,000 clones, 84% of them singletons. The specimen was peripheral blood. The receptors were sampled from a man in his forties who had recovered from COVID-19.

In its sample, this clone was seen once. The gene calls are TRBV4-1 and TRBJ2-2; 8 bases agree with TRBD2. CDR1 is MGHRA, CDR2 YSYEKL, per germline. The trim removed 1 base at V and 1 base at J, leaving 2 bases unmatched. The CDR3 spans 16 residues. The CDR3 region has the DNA TGCGCCAGCAGCCAAGTACTAGCGGTGAACACCGGGGAGCTGTTTTTT. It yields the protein CASSQVLAVNTGELFF.

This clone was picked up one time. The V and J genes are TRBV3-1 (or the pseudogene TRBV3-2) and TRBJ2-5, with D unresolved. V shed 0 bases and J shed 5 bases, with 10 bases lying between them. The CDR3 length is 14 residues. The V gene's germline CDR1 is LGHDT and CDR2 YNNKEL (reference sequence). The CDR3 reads CASSQDLVRETQYF. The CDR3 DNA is TGTGCCAGCAGCCAAGACTTAGTCCGGGAGACCCAGTACTTC.

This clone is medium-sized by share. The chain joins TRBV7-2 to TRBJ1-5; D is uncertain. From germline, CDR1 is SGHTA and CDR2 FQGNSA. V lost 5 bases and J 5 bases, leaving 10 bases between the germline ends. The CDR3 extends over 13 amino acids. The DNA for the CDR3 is TGTGCCAGCAGCGGTCAACATGATCAGCCCCAGCATTTT. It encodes CASSGQHDQPQHF.

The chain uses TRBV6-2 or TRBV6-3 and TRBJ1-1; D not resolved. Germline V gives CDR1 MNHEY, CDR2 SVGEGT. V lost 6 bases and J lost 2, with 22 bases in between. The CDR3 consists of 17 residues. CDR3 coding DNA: TGTGCCAGCAGCCAAAGCCGATCCCTTTCCTTTAACACTGAAGCTTTCTTT. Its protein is CASSQSRSLSFNTEAFF.

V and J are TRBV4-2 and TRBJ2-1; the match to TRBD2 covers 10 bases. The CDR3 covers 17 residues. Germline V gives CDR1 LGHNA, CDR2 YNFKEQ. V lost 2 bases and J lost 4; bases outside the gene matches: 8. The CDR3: CASSQSGSGGEYNEQFF. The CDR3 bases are TGTGCCAGCAGCCAATCCGGCAGCGGGGGGGAATACAATGAGCAGTTCTTC.

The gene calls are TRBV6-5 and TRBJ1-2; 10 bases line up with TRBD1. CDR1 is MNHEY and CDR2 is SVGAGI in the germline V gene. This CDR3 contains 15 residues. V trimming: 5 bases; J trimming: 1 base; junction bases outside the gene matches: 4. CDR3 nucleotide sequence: TGTGCCAGCAGTCGAGGACAGGGGGGTAACTATGGCTACACCTTC. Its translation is CASSRGQGGNYGYTF.

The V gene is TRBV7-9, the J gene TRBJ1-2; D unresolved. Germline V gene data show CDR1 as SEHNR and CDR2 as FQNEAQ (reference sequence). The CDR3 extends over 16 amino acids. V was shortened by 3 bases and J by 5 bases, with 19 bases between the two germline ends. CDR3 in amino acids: CASSFPLLQENYGYTF. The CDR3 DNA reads TGTGCCAGCAGCTTCCCACTTTTGCAAGAAAATTATGGCTACACCTTC.

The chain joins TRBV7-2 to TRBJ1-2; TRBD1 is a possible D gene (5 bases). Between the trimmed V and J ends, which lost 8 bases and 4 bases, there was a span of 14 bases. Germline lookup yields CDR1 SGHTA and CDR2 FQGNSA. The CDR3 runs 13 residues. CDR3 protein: CASGTGHSYGYTF. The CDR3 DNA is TGTGCCAGCGGAACAGGTCACTCCTATGGCTACACCTTC.

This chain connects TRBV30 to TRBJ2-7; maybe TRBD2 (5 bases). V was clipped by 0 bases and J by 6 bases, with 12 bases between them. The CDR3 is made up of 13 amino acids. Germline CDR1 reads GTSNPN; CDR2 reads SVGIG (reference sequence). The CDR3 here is CAWSVRLSGEQYF. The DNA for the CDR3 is TGTGCCTGGAGTGTAAGACTAAGCGGCGAGCAGTACTTC. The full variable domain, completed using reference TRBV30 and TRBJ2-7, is SQTIHQWPATLVQPVGSPLSLECTVEGTSNPNLYWYRQAAGRGLQLLFYSVGIGQISSEVPQNLSASRPQDRQFILSSKKLLLSDSGFYLCAWSVRLSGEQYFGPGTRLTVT.

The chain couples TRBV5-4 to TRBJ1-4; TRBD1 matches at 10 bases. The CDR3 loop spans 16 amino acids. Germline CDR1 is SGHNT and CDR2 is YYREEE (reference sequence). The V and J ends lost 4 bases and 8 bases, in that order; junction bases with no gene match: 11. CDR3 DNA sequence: TGTGCCAGCAGCCCCGGGACAGGGGTGATAGGGGAAAAACTGTTTTTT. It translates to CASSPGTGVIGEKLFF.

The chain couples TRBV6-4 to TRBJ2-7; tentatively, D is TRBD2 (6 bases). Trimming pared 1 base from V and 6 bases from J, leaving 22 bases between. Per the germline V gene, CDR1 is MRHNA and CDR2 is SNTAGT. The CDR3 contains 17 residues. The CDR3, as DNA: TGTGCCAGCAGTGACTTTACTGTGGTCAGGGTGCGGGGCGAGCAGTACTTC. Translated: CASSDFTVVRVRGEQYF.

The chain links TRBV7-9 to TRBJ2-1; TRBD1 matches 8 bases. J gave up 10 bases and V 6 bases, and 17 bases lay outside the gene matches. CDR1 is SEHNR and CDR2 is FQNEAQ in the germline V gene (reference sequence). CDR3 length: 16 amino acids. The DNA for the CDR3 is TGTGCCAGCAGTACGAGATACAGGGGGAAACTCCCGGAGCAGTTCTTC. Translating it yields CASSTRYRGKLPEQFF.

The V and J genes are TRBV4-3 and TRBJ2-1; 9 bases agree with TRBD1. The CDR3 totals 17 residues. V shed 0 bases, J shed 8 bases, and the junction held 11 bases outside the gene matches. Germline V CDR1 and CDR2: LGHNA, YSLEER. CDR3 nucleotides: TGCGCCAGCAGCCAAGATGGGGACAGGGTAGGCTATCATGAGCAGTTCTTC. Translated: CASSQDGDRVGYHEQFF.

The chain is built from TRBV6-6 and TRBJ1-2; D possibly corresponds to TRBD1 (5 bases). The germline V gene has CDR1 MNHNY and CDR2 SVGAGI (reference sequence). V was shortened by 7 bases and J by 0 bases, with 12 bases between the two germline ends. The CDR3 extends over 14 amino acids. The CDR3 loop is CASTWGGTNYGYTF. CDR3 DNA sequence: TGTGCCAGCACCTGGGGCGGAACTAACTATGGCTACACCTTC.

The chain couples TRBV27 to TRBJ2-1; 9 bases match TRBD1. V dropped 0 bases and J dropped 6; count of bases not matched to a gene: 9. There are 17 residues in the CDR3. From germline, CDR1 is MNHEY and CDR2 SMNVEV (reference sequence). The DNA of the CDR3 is TGTGCCAGCAGTTTATCCCGAGTGGGGACAGGGATCAATGAGCAGTTCTTC. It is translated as CASSLSRVGTGINEQFF.

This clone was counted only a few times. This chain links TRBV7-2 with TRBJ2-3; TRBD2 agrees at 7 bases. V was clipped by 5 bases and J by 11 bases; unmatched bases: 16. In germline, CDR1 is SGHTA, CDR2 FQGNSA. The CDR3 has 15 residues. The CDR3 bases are TGTGCCAGCAGCCAAAGCGCTGGGGGGGGTGTTATGCAGTATTTT. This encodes CASSQSAGGGVMQYF.

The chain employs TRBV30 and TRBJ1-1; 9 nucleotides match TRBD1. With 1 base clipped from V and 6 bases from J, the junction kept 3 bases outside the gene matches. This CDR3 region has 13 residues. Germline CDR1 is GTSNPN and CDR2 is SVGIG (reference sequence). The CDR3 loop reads CAWSGDRVPEAFF. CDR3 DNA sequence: TGTGCCTGGAGTGGGGACAGGGTCCCTGAAGCTTTCTTT.

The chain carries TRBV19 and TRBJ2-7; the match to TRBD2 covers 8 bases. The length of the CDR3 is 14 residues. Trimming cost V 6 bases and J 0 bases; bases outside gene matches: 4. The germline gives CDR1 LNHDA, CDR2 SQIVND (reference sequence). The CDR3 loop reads CASSRSGISYEQYF. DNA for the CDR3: TGTGCCAGTAGCCGTAGCGGGATCTCCTACGAGCAGTACTTC.

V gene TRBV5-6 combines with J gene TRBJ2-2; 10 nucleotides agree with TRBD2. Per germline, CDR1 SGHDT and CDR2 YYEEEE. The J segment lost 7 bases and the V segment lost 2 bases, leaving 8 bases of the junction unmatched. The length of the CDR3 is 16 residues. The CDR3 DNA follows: TGTGCCAGCAGCTTATTACTAGCGGGACGGGGCGGGGAGCTGTTTTTT. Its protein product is CASSLLLAGRGGELFF.

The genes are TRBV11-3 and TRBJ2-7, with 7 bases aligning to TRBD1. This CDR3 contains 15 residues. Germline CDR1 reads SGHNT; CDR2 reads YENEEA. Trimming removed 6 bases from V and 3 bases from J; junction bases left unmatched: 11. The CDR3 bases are TGTGCCAGCAGTCGTTGGGAGAGGACAGGCTACGAGCAGTACTTC. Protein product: CASSRWERTGYEQYF.

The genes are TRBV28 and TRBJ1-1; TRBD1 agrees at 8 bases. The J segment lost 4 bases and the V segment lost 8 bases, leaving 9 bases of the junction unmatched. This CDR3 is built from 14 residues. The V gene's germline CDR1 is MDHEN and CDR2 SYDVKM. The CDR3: CASARQGRSTEAFF. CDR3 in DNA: TGTGCCAGCGCGAGACAGGGGCGCTCCACTGAAGCTTTCTTT.

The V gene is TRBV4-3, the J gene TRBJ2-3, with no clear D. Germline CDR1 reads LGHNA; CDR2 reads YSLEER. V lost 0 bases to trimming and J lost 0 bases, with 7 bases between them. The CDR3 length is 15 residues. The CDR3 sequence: CASSQDSSSTDTQYF. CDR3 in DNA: TGCGCCAGCAGCCAAGACTCCAGTAGCACAGATACGCAGTATTTT.

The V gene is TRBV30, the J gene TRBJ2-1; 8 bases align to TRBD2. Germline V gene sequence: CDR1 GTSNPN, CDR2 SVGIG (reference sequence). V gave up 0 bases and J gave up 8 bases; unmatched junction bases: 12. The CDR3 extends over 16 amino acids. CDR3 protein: CAWSVRGGRSLHEQFF. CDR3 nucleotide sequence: TGTGCCTGGAGTGTCCGGGGGGGCCGCAGTTTGCATGAGCAGTTCTTC.

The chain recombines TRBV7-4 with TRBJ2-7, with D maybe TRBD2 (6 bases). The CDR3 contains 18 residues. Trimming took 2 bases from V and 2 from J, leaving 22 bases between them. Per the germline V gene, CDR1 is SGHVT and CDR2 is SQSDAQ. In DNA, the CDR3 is TGTGCCAGCAGCTTAAATAGTGCCAGGGCGGGAAAAACCTACGAGCAGTACTTC. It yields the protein CASSLNSARAGKTYEQYF.

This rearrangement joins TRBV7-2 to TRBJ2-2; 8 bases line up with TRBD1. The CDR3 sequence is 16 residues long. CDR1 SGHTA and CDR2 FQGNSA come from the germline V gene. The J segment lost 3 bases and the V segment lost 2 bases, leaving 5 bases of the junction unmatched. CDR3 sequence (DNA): TGTGCCAGCAGCTTATCGGGGACAGGAGACACCGGGGAGCTGTTTTTT. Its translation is CASSLSGTGDTGELFF.